Following are 13 T cell receptor beta chains from one sample sequenced in a study of T cell changes during pregnancy in multiple sclerosis. Assay: immunoSEQ multiplex PCR; the TCRdb copy retains only in-frame clones and omits some. The repertoire includes roughly 120,000 clones, about 93% of them detected once, and more than 1.5% sits in the top ten. Here the sequenced sample was peripheral blood, taken in the third trimester of pregnancy. These TCRs come from a female donor with multiple sclerosis, enrolled in a pregnancy study.

This chain connects TRBV19 to TRBJ2-1; 12 bases map to TRBD2. Germline V gene sequence: CDR1 LNHDA, CDR2 SQIVND (reference sequence). CDR3 length equals 15 residues. V shed 6 bases, J shed 4 bases, and the junction held 4 bases outside the gene matches. CDR3 DNA: TGTGCCAGTAGGGGGACTAGCGGGTATTACAATGAGCAGTTCTTC. Its translation is CASRGTSGYYNEQFF.

The chain uses TRBV7-3 and TRBJ2-5; a weak D match, TRBD1 (6 bases). V lost 1 base, J lost 1 base, and 25 bases lay in between. The CDR3 extends over 20 amino acids. Germline values: CDR1 SGHTA, CDR2 FQGTGA. In DNA form, the CDR3 reads TGTGCCAGCAGCTTAAAATGCCGGGTTCCACGACAGGAGTTCCAAGAGACCCAGTACTTC. Amino acids: CASSLKCRVPRQEFQETQYF.

The chain links TRBV5-1 to TRBJ2-2; 9 nucleotides line up with TRBD1. The germline CDR1 and CDR2 sequences are SGHRS and YFSETQ. The CDR3 contains 15 residues. V was pared by 5 bases and J by 5 bases, with 7 bases of the junction left unmatched. Here the CDR3 reads CASRAGTGSTGELFF. The CDR3 bases are TGCGCCAGCAGGGCCGGGACAGGGAGTACCGGGGAGCTGTTTTTT.

V and J are TRBV2 and TRBJ1-1; D might be TRBD1 (5 bases). V was trimmed by 7 bases and J by 0 bases, leaving 12 bases between them. CDR3 length: 14 residues. Per germline, CDR1 SNHLY and CDR2 FYNNEI. This CDR3 reads CASKSDTLNTEAFF. In DNA, the CDR3 is TGTGCCAGCAAGTCGGACACATTGAACACTGAAGCTTTCTTT.

V is TRBV5-1 and J is TRBJ2-7; TRBD1 matches at 12 bases. CDR3 length equals 15 residues. J lost 7 bases, V lost 0 bases, and 5 bases had no gene match. The V gene's germline CDR1 is SGHRS and CDR2 YFSETQ. The CDR3 DNA follows: TGCGCCAGCAGCTTGGAGGGACAGGGGGCTTATGAGCAGTACTTC. Translation gives CASSLEGQGAYEQYF. Full variable domain (remainder filled in from reference TRBV5-1 and TRBJ2-7): KAGVTQTPRYLIKTRGQQVTLSCSPISGHRSVSWYQQTPGQGLQFLFEYFSETQRNKGNFPGRFSGRQFSNSRSEMNVSTLELGDSALYLCASSLEGQGAYEQYFGPGTRLTVT.

This clone came up a few times. The chain links TRBV30 to TRBJ1-1; D is possibly TRBD1 (5 bases). CDR3 length equals 19 residues. V gave up 0 bases and J gave up 0 bases, with 23 bases separating them. In germline, CDR1 is GTSNPN, CDR2 SVGIG (reference sequence). The chain's CDR3 is CAWSVRGRGGRTLNTEAFF. CDR3 coding DNA: TGTGCCTGGAGTGTACGAGGGAGGGGTGGCCGCACGTTGAACACTGAAGCTTTCTTT.

The rearrangement uses TRBV27 and TRBJ1-4; perhaps TRBD1 as D (5 bases). The CDR3 is 16 residues long. Per the germline V gene, CDR1 is MNHEY and CDR2 is SMNVEV (reference sequence). V was trimmed by 0 bases and J by 4 bases, leaving 12 bases between them. In DNA form, the CDR3 reads TGTGCCAGCAGTTTATCGTTGGGCAGGGTTAATGAAAAACTGTTTTTT. Protein sequence: CASSLSLGRVNEKLFF.

The chain employs TRBV29-1 and TRBJ1-2, with D unclear. The CDR3 is 13 residues long. The V gene's germline CDR1 is SQVTM and CDR2 ANQGSEA. Trimming took off 4 bases at V and 8 bases at J, with 17 bases between the two ends. This CDR3 reads CSVALPAWSGYTF. Here the CDR3 DNA reads TGCAGCGTTGCACTCCCCGCATGGAGCGGCTACACCTTC. Variable domain in full (rest from reference TRBV29-1 and TRBJ1-2): SAVISQKPSRDICQRGTSLTIQCQVDSQVTMMFWYRQQPGQSLTLIATANQGSEATYESGFVIDKFPISRPNLTFSTLTVSNMSPEDSSIYLCSVALPAWSGYTFGSGTRLTVV.

The chain is built from TRBV5-4 and TRBJ2-5; the match to TRBD1 covers 7 bases. This CDR3 has 14 amino acids. After removal of 4 bases from V and 2 bases from J, the junction contained 5 bases not matched to a gene. CDR1 and CDR2 (germline): SGHNT, YYREEE (reference sequence). The CDR3 nucleotides read TGTGCCAGCAGCCAGGGACAGCTACAAGAGACCCAGTACTTC. Translated, it gives CASSQGQLQETQYF.

The chain joins TRBV5-4 to TRBJ2-1; D remains ambiguous. Per germline, CDR1 SGHNT and CDR2 YYREEE (reference sequence). Trimming took off 4 bases at V and 2 bases at J, with 16 bases between the two ends. The CDR3 spans 16 residues. The CDR3 DNA sequence: TGTGCCAGCAGCCTCTCGGGTTTCACGGCCTACAATGAGCAGTTCTTC. Translation gives CASSLSGFTAYNEQFF.

This chain's CDR3 is CATSRQGEAFF. For the CDR3, the DNA is TGTGCCACCAGCAGACAGGGGGAAGCTTTCTTT. The chain joins TRBV15 to TRBJ1-1, with D maybe TRBD1 (6 bases). V was pared by 2 bases and J by 8 bases, with 6 bases between. This CDR3 region has 11 residues. In germline, CDR1 is LNHNV, CDR2 YYDKDF (reference sequence).

J is TRBJ2-1 and V is TRBV11-2; 11 bases map to TRBD2. The V segment lost 5 bases and the J segment 4 bases; nucleotides outside the gene matches: 7. The CDR3 contains 16 residues. CDR1 and CDR2 (germline): SGHAT, FQNNGV. The CDR3 loop is CASSLWTSGYYNEQFF. CDR3 sequence (DNA): TGTGCCAGCAGCCTATGGACTAGCGGGTATTACAATGAGCAGTTCTTC.

The chain has TRBV30 and TRBJ1-5; D is perhaps TRBD1 (6 bases). V shed 1 base and J shed 6 bases, with 13 bases lying between them. The CDR3 is made up of 14 amino acids. Germline CDR1 reads GTSNPN; CDR2 reads SVGIG (reference sequence). The CDR3 nucleotides are TGTGCCTGGAGTGATCTCAGGGGCCCTCAGCCCCAGCATTTT. This codes for CAWSDLRGPQPQHF.